This T cell receptor beta chain was sequenced for a study of cytomegalovirus exposure and HLA in healthy donors. Study results and limitations: It was likely that a cluster of highly shared sequence variants was a sequencing artifact. No immune exposure information besides CMV serostatus was available.

Germline assignment: CDR1 SQVTM and CDR2 ANQGSEA. CDR3 length: 12 residues. Deletions cut 2 bases from V and 4 bases from J, with 8 bases between. Notes on this clone: Its antigen is not identified.

It was with 60 Vbeta and 13 Jbeta primers that the PCR ran. The method was immunoSEQ multiplex PCR; TCRdb's version includes in-frame clones alone and lacks a portion of them. The sample lists 85,000 to 120,000 clones, 65% to 80% occurring once. Whereas donors were nominally healthy upon sampling, unrecorded immune exposures were probable. This sequence originates from a male donor in good health and CMV-seropositive. The specimen sequenced was PBMCs. V is TRBV29-1 and J is TRBJ2-5; D call uncertain. CDR3 bases: TGCAGCGTTGAACCCACCAGAGAGACCCAGTACTTC. It specifies CSVEPTRETQYF. The complete variable domain, with remaining parts taken from reference TRBV29-1 and TRBJ2-5, reads SAVISQKPSRDICQRGTSLTIQCQVDSQVTMMFWYRQQPGQSLTLIATANQGSEATYESGFVIDKFPISRPNLTFSTLTVSNMSPEDSSIYLCSVEPTRETQYFGPGTRLLVL.